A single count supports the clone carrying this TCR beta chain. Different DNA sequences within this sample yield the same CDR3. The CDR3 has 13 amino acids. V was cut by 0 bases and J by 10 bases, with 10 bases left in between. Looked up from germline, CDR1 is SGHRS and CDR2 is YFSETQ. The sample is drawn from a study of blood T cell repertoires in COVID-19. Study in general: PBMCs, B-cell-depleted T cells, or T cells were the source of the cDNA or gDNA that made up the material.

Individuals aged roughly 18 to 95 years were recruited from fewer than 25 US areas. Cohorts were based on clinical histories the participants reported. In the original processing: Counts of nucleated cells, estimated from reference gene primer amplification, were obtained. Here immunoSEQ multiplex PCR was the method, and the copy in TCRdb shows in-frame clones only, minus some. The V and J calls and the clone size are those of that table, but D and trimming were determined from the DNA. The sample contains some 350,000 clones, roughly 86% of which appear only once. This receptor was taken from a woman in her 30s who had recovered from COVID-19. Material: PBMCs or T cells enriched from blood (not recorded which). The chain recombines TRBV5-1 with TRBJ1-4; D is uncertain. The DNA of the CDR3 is TGCGCCAGCAGCTTGGGAGATCTTGGAAAACTGTTTTTT. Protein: CASSLGDLGKLFF.